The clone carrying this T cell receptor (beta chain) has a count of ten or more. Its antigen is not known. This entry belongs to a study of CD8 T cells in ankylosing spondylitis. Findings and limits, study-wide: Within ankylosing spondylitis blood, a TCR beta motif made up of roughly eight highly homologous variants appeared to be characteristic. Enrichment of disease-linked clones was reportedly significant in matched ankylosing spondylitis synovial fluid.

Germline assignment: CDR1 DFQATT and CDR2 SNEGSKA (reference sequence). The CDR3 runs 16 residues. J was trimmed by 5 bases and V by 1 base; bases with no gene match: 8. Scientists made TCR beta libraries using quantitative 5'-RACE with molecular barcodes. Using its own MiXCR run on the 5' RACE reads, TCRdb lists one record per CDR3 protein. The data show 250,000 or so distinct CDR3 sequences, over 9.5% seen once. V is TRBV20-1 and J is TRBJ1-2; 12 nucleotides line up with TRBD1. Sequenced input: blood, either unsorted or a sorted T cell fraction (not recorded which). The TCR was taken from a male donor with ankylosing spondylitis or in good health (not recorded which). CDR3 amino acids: CSARGDRGQGEYGYTF. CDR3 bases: TGCAGTGCTAGAGGGGACAGGGGGCAAGGGGAGTATGGCTACACCTTC.